A single T cell receptor beta chain is shown here with its context. This clone appeared a few times. Which antigen it targets is not known. The record has no base qualities; no much larger clone is one base away. The sample is drawn from a study of shared clonotypes between healthy human individuals (dated by TCRdb to the early 2020s). Turning to the overall study: The cohort included three men and two women between 18 and 49 years of age. To estimate repertoire size and how much clonotypes are shared between individuals, the study performed deep sequencing of blood TCR repertoires from a few healthy adults. To increase sequencing depth and limit assay-specific biases, different laboratories used diverse techniques to prepare libraries and sequence TCR repertoires. Each donor's leukapheresis produced roughly between roughly 0.85 and 10 billion PBMCs. Broad study findings and their caveats: Sampling was restricted to blood, and TCR repertoires in tissues likely differ from the TCR repertoires found in blood. Pairwise subsampling led to the expectation that sequencing depth would affect the degree of clonotype sharing among donors. Because the study included only a small number of donors, the genetic and exposure-history diversity represented was limited.

CDR1 and CDR2, per the germline V gene, are SGHRS and YFSETQ. The CDR3 sequence holds 15 residues, the cysteine and phenylalanine included. The CDR3 DNA has 45 bases and is translated from base 1. V is pruned by 3 bases and J by 3 bases, leaving 5 bases of the junction without a gene match. Donors were healthy HIV-negative adults with no recently reported acute infections or vaccinations. All donors were Caucasian adults living in Nashville, Tennessee, USA. For unsorted samples, roughly 90 million PBMCs were counted, and genomic DNA was extracted using the QIAamp DNA Blood Mini kit. After blood collection by leukapheresis, PBMCs were isolated using Ficoll-Histopaque density gradient centrifugation and then cryopreserved in the vapor phase of liquid nitrogen. Using the deep immunoSEQ assay, multiplex PCR amplified TCR CDR3 regions from genomic DNA. Genomic DNA extracted from each cell subset was distributed evenly over all wells of several immunoSEQ 96-well plates, and each plate served as one replicate. For unsorted PBMC, each replicate PCR was loaded with 250 to 300 ng genomic DNA, equivalent to some 27,000 T cell genomes. Ten immunoSEQ deep assay plates were used to sequence the unsorted PBMC genomic DNA. Purified libraries were measured with a Qubit 3.0 fluorometer, size-checked on a Bioanalyzer 2100, and measured again with the KAPA Library Quantification kit. A separate single-read 150-cycle Illumina NextSeq 550 flow cell was used to sequence each immunoSEQ 96-well plate. Concerning the study's data processing: The immunoSEQ output contained only junctional sequences without quality scores, so filtering could not match that applied to full-length reads. Sequences were annotated with PyIR, a Python wrapper for IgBLAST v1.9, and V/J genes and CDR3 were assigned using IMGT germline references. Any read was removed if the V/J assignment was weak (E-value above 1e-6), the CDR3 was missing, or the read contained stop codons, out-of-frame junctions, or ambiguous translated residues. V3J clonotypes were defined as sequences sharing the same inferred V gene, J gene, and CDR3 amino acid sequence. Percentage overlap between repertoires was computed as shared unique clonotypes divided by the size of the smaller repertoire. Richness of each repertoire was evaluated using RTK rarefaction, the Chao1 estimator, and Recon v2.1 estimates of unobserved clonotypes. TCRdb limited this immuneACCESS table to in-frame rearrangements with V and J called. A share of clones is missing; checked studies link under half to unresolved V genes, and the rest is unexplained. V and J calls and clone size are as listed in that table; D and trimming were resolved from the DNA. The sample profile shows about 490,000 clones; roughly four fifths of them were found once. In total, the top ten clones hold over 10% of the sample.

Recombination connected TRBV5-1 to TRBJ1-4; the junction holds 7 bases that match TRBD1. The sample was PBMCs. The TCR sequence derives from a woman aged 40 to 50 in good health. Some clones in this sample may be carry-over from other donors' samples. The CDR3 is CASSYTGASNEKLFF. The DNA sequence reads TGCGCCAGCAGCTATACAGGGGCGTCTAATGAAAAACTGTTTTTT.